The present T cell receptor (beta chain) was sequenced within a study of cytomegalovirus exposure and HLA in healthy donors. Study results and caveats: Some public TCRs appeared in many individuals, while most sequences were rare. The study listed some 160 cytomegalovirus-associated TCR beta chains. First-cohort TCR clusters tended to co-occur in the approximately 110 validation repertoires, a later analysis found.

Points on this clone: Its antigen is currently unknown.

Profiling relied on immunoSEQ multiplex PCR, and the TCRdb table lists in-frame clones only, not all of them. Altogether 200,000 or so clones are present, 70% to 90% being singletons, with the ten largest covering 2.5% to 3.5%. Trimming took 8 bases from V and 0 from J, leaving 17 bases between them. In germline, CDR1 is MNHNS, CDR2 SASEGT. The CDR3 length is 15 residues. The receptor was derived from a woman between 18 and 30 years old in good health and CMV-seronegative. V and J are TRBV6-1 and TRBJ2-7; a possible D gene is TRBD2 (5 bases). Sequencing was performed on PBMCs. As DNA, the CDR3 is TGTGCCAGCGGACCCCTAGCAGACTACTCCTACGAGCAGTACTTC. As protein: CASGPLADYSYEQYF.